This TCR beta chain was captured by sequencing in a study of shared clonotypes between healthy human individuals. Sequenced by immunoSEQ multiplex PCR; TCRdb stores in-frame clones only, minus some. The sample includes roughly 1,000,000 clones, 78% of them seen just once. This TCR was recovered from a man younger than 35 in good health. Some clones in this sample may be carry-over from other donors' samples. What was sequenced was memory CD4+ T cells from PBMCs. Subset: CD45RA-negative fraction.

The CDR3 nucleotides read TGTGCCAGCAGTTTATCCCCCGGGACAGGCAAGGGGGAGACCCAGTACTTC. Protein product: CASSLSPGTGKGETQYF. This chain uses TRBV28 with TRBJ2-5, with 8 bases lining up with TRBD1. The CDR3 is 17 amino acids. Germline V gene sequence: CDR1 MDHEN, CDR2 SYDVKM. V lost 1 base to trimming and J lost 5 bases; unmatched junction nucleotides: 12.